Described below is a single TCR beta chain sequence and its context. Antigen specificity is unknown. The sample is drawn from a study of T cell repertoires in cytomegalovirus infection. Turning to the study itself: As its CMV epitopes, the study selected recently identified HLA-C-restricted and well-studied HLA-B-restricted targets. Public TCR beta signatures marked donors with CMV infection and the matching HLA.

Study-wide findings and caveats: The study found HLA-C-restricted CMV-specific TCR beta clonotypes dominating the ex vivo response.

Via MiXCR, TCRdb re-called the reads, giving one row per CDR3 protein. The data show a few hundred thousand distinct CDR3 sequences, almost 40% seen once. The germline V gene has CDR1 LNHDA and CDR2 SQIVND (reference sequence). The CDR3 extends over 15 amino acids. V shed 2 bases and J shed 4 bases, with 11 bases lying between them. The clonotype comes from a human donor in good health (CMV status not recorded). Some clones in this sample may be carry-over from other donors' samples. V is TRBV19 and J is TRBJ1-4, with D unresolved. This sample comprised cultured PBMCs, obtained from culture after CMV antigen stimulation. CDR3 bases: TGTGCCAGTAGTATAATGCGGACGGGTAATGAAAAACTGTTTTTT. Its translation: CASSIMRTGNEKLFF. Full variable domain (outside the CDR3, taken from reference TRBV19 and TRBJ1-4): DGGITQSPKYLFRKEGQNVTLSCEQNLNHDAMYWYRQDPGQGLRLIYYSQIVNDFQKGDIAEGYSVSREKKESFPLTVTSAQKNPTAFYLCASSIMRTGNEKLFFGSGTQLSVL.